A selection of T cell receptor beta chains follows, all from one sample in a study of T-cell reconstitution after alpha-beta-depleted transplantation in children. TCRdb used MiXCR to reprocess the PCR reads, holding one entry per CDR3 protein. Among 450,000 to 700,000 distinct CDR3 sequences listed, roughly 27% were seen once. The source was PBMCs, collected before TCRalphabeta/CD19-depleted stem cell transplant. The receptors here all came from a boy under three years old with Wiskott-Aldrich syndrome, due to receive a stem cell transplant. Both conserved end residues are part of each CDR3. D genes are given only for firm matches. A row's size may be missing; if present it is once, few, many or a size class.

v_call	clone_size	d_call	j_call	cdr3_aa	cdr3_nt
TRBV4-2	few	TRBD2	TRBJ2-1	CASSQPVPAGEGEQFF	TGTGCCAGCAGCCAACCAGTCCCAGCGGGAGAAGGTGAGCAGTTCTTC
TRBV2	NA	TRBD1	TRBJ1-6	CASSERWGTGASPLHF	TGTGCCAGCAGTGAAAGGTGGGGGACAGGGGCTTCACCCCTCCACTTT
TRBV27	NA	TRBD1	TRBJ1-5	CASGRQGAQPQHF	TGTGCCAGCGGCAGACAGGGCGCCCAGCCCCAGCATTTT
TRBV20-1	NA	NA	TRBJ2-7	CSAKGQGIEQYF	TGCAGTGCGAAGGGGCAAGGGATCGAGCAGTACTTC
TRBV28	few	NA	TRBJ2-1	CASSSRTAASYNEQFF	TGTGCCAGCAGTTCCAGGACTGCCGCTTCCTACAATGAGCAGTTCTTC
TRBV29-1	NA	TRBD1	TRBJ1-1	CSVGTGGVNTEAFF	TGCAGCGTCGGGACAGGGGGCGTAAACACTGAAGCTTTCTTT
TRBV24-1	NA	NA	TRBJ2-2	CATSDRDTGELFF	TGTGCCACCAGTGACCGTGACACCGGGGAGCTGTTTTTT
TRBV12-3/TRBV12-4	NA	TRBD1	TRBJ2-5	CASSSGTGEEETQYF	TGTGCCAGCAGTTCCGGGACAGGGGAGGAAGAGACCCAGTACTTC
TRBV5-1	few	TRBD2	TRBJ2-3	CASSLVLLAGEGDTQYF	TGCGCCAGCAGCTTGGTCTTACTAGCGGGAGAGGGAGATACGCAGTATTTT
TRBV20-1	NA	NA	TRBJ2-1	CSLHRGLWFF	TGCAGTCTCCATCGGGGACTTTGGTTCTTC
TRBV5-1	few	TRBD2	TRBJ2-3	CASSLGLAVGTDTQYF	TGCGCCAGCAGCTTGGGACTAGCGGTTGGCACAGATACGCAGTATTTT